One and the same sample provided the 2 T cell receptor beta chains below, sequenced in a study of regulatory T cells in long-lasting Graves disease. The time point is: newly diagnosed GD, antithyroid drugs for less than 3 months. The TCR library was made from RNA extracted from PBMCs. To make TCR beta libraries, researchers used iRepertoire HTBI primers and Arm-PCR of CDR3 regions. TCRdb independently ran MiXCR on the multiplex PCR reads; one entry per CDR3 protein. Of over 300,000 distinct CDR3 sequences listed, about 16% are singletons. The starting material was peripheral blood mononuclear cells (PBMCs), obtained at new diagnosis, from a patient treated with antithyroid drugs. Source of these receptors: a female donor with Graves disease.

This clonotype was counted many times. The V and J genes are TRBV3-1 and TRBJ2-5; 8 nucleotides align to TRBD2. The CDR3 has 16 residues. V trimming: 4 bases; J trimming: 4 bases; junction bases outside the gene matches: 11. CDR1 is LGHDT and CDR2 is YNNKEL in the germline V gene (reference sequence). CDR3 amino acids: CASSPRTARGAETQYF. The CDR3 DNA sequence: TGTGCCAGCAGCCCTCGGACAGCGCGGGGGGCAGAGACCCAGTACTTC.

On this clonotype: One end of the junction is discordant with germline, which a read error may explain. The V and J genes are TRBV6-5 and TRBJ1-4; tentative D call: TRBD1 (5 bases). Germline CDR1 is MNHEY and CDR2 is SVGAGI. This CDR3 comprises 13 residues. This chain's CDR3 is CASSYRGNEELFF. In DNA, the CDR3 is TGTGCCAGCAGTTACCGGGGGAATGAAGAACTGTTTTTT.